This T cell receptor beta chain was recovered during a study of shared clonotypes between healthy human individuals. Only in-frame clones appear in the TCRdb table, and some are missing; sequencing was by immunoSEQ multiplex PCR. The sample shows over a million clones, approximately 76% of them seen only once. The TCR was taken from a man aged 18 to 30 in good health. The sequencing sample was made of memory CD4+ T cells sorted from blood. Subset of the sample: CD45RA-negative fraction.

The CDR3 DNA sequence: TGTGCCATCAGTGTAAGGGAAGGGGATTCACCCCTCCACTTT. Amino acids: CAISVREGDSPLHF. The chain employs TRBV10-3 and TRBJ1-6, with D tentatively TRBD1 (5 bases). The length of the CDR3 is 14 residues. The V end lost 4 bases, the J end lost 8 bases, and 12 bases lay between the germline ends. Germline-derived CDR1 and CDR2 are ENHRY and SYGVKD.